This TCR beta chain was captured in a study of lymphopenia after photon versus proton radiotherapy. In the case of this clone: The antigen remains undetermined.

Study conclusions and caveats: Relative stability marked proton patients; photon patients lost diversity and naive cells. After the lymphocyte nadir, photon-treated repertoires showed oligoclonal expansion, especially of CD8+ Temra cells.

Assay: immunoSEQ multiplex PCR; the TCRdb copy retains only in-frame clones and omits some. The sample contains around 30,000 clones, under 90% of which appear only once. V shed 5 bases, J shed 4 bases, and the junction held 5 bases outside the gene matches. From germline, CDR1 is SGHVS and CDR2 FQNEAQ. The CDR3 is 14 amino acids. The sequence came from a woman in her 70s with pancreatic cancer. This chain connects TRBV7-8 to TRBJ2-1; 7 bases align to TRBD2. This specimen was peripheral blood, taken from a patient treated with proton-based radiotherapy. The CDR3 loop is CASSPPGGYNEQFF. DNA for the CDR3: TGTGCCAGCAGCCCGCCGGGGGGATACAATGAGCAGTTCTTC.